This entry lists 9 T cell receptor beta chains sequenced from one sample in a study of breast tumors, draining lymph nodes, adjacent tissues. Each CDR3 protein gets one entry after TCRdb re-called the multiplex PCR reads with MiXCR. Of 270,000 or so distinct CDR3 sequences in the sample, around 30% were seen once. The lymph nodes were axillary draining lymph nodes from breast cancer patients. Sequenced material: axillary lymph node tissue. The receptor source for this set is a female donor with breast cancer. Some clones in this sample may be carry-over from other donors' samples.

The V gene is TRBV6-1, the J gene TRBJ2-7, with 11 bases aligning to TRBD2. The CDR3 spans 13 residues. Germline lookup yields CDR1 MNHNS and CDR2 SASEGT. The J segment lost 2 bases and the V segment lost 7 bases, leaving 1 base of the junction unmatched. CDR3 nucleotide sequence: TGTGCCAGCATAGCGGGAGGGCCCTACGAGCAGTACTTC. Its translation: CASIAGGPYEQYF.

As concerns this clonotype: A read error may explain this, as a much larger clone is one base away. V gene TRBV6-5 combines with J gene TRBJ2-7, with D maybe TRBD1 (6 bases). The V gene lost 0 bases and the J gene lost 8 bases, with 14 bases spanning the gap. This CDR3 region has 14 residues. Germline V lookup: CDR1 MNHEY, CDR2 SVGAGI. In DNA, the CDR3 is TGTGCCAGCAGTTACTCGGGCAGGGGTAGCAAGCAGTACTTC. Translation gives CASSYSGRGSKQYF.

The chain is built from TRBV7-8 and TRBJ2-5, with D possibly TRBD2 on 7 matching bases. This CDR3 is 17 amino acids long. V was cut by 2 bases and J by 2 bases, with 18 bases left in between. Germline V CDR1 and CDR2: SGHVS, FQNEAQ. The CDR3 DNA reads as TGTGCCAGCAGCTTACGGGAGCGGGACACCGGACAAGAGACCCAGTACTTC. It codes for CASSLRERDTGQETQYF.

This clonotype was observed many times. The V and J genes are TRBV19 and TRBJ2-2, with D perhaps matching TRBD2 (6 bases). V dropped 5 bases and J dropped 5 bases, with 15 bases sitting between them. The CDR3 covers 15 residues. The germline V gene has CDR1 LNHDA and CDR2 SQIVND (reference sequence). The CDR3 DNA reads TGTGCCAGTAGTGCCGGGACTTCGATAACCGGGGAGCTGTTTTTT. Its protein is CASSAGTSITGELFF.

The gene calls are TRBV2 and TRBJ1-4; D might be TRBD1 (6 bases). CDR3 length: 16 amino acids. From germline, CDR1 is SNHLY and CDR2 FYNNEI. Trimming left V 1 base short and J 8 bases short, with 17 bases between. The CDR3 DNA follows: TGTGCCAGCAGTGAAGAATCAGGGGAGATAAGGGAAAAACTGTTTTTT. Translation gives CASSEESGEIREKLFF.

This clonotype has ten or more counts. The chain is built from TRBV2 and TRBJ2-1, with TRBD1 matching over 8 bases. The CDR3 runs 14 residues. With V trimmed by 4 bases and J by 6 bases, 5 bases remained unmatched. From germline, CDR1 is SNHLY and CDR2 FYNNEI. CDR3 loop: CASSGRQGRNEQFF. In DNA, the CDR3 is TGTGCCAGCAGTGGACGACAGGGGCGCAATGAGCAGTTCTTC. Full variable domain (rest looked up from reference TRBV2 and TRBJ2-1): EPEVTQTPSHQVTQMGQEVILRCVPISNHLYFYWYRQILGQKVEFLVSFYNNEISEKSEIFDDQFSVERPDGSNFTLKIRSTKLEDSAMYFCASSGRQGRNEQFFGPGTRLTVL.

A note on this clonotype: A single base separates this from a much larger clone, so it may be a read error. The chain uses TRBV30 and TRBJ2-5, with a tentative D call TRBD1 (5 bases). CDR1 and CDR2 from the germline V gene are GTSNPN and SVGIG (reference sequence). This CDR3 region has 10 residues. CDR3 sequence: CAWMETALGF. In DNA, the CDR3 is TGTGCCTGGATGGAGACAGCCTTGGGATTC.

A note on this clonotype: The missing conserved phenylalanine or tryptophan at the end of this CDR3 makes a read error likely. J is TRBJ2-5 and V is TRBV10-3; 7 positions match TRBD1. The CDR3 is made up of 15 amino acids. Germline V gene lookup returns CDR1 ENHRY and CDR2 SYGVKD. The CDR3 reads CALSEEAGGQETQYS. CDR3 coding DNA: TGTGCCCTCAGTGAGGAGGCAGGGGGCCAAGAGACCCAGTACTCC.

This chain uses TRBV20-1 with TRBJ1-5, with 8 bases matching TRBD1. There are 20 residues in the CDR3. The V and J ends lost 0 bases and 4 bases, in that order; junction bases with no gene match: 20. Germline CDR1 and CDR2: DFQATT and SNEGSKA (reference sequence). The CDR3 DNA follows: TGCAGTGCTAGAGATCTCCGTCGGCAGGGGGCAGGTAGTGGGAATCAGCCCCAGCATTTT. Its translation: CSARDLRRQGAGSGNQPQHF.